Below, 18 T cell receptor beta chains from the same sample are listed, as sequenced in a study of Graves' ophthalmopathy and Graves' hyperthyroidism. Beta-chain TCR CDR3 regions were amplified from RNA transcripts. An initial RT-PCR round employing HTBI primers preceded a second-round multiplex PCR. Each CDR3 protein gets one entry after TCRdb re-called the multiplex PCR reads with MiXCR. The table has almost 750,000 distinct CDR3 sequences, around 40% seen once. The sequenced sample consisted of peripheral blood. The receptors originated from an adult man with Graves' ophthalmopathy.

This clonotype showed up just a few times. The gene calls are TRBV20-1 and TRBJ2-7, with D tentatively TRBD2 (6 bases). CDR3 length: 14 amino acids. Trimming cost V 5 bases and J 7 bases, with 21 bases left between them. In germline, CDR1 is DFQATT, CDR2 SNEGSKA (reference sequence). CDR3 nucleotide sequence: TGCAGTGCTGGAAAGGACTGGGGTCGGGGGGAGCAGTACTTC. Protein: CSAGKDWGRGEQYF.

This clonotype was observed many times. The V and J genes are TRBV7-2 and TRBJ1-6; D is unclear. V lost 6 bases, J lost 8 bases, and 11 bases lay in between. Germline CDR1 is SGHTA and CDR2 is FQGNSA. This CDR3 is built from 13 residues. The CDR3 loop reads CASRLTVDSPLHF. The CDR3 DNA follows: TGTGCCAGCAGACTAACGGTGGATTCACCCCTCCACTTT.

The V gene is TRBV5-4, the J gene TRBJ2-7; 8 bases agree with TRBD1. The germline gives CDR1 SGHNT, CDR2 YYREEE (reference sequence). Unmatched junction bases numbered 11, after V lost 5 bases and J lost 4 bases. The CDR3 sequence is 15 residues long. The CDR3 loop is CASRTTGGEDYEQYF. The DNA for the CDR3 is TGTGCCAGCAGGACTACAGGGGGAGAGGATTACGAGCAGTACTTC.

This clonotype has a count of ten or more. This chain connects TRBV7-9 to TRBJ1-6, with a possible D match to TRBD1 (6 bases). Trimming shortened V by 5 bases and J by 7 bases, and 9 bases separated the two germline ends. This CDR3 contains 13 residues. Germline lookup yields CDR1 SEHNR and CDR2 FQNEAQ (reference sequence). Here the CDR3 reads CASSRGWNSPLHF. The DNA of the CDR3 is TGTGCCAGCAGCAGGGGGTGGAATTCACCCCTCCACTTT. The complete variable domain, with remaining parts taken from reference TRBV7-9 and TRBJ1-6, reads DTGVSQNPRHKITKRGQNVTFRCDPISEHNRLYWYRQTLGQGPEFLTYFQNEAQLEKSRLLSDRFSAERPKGSFSTLEIQRTEQGDSAMYLCASSRGWNSPLHFGNGTRLTVT.

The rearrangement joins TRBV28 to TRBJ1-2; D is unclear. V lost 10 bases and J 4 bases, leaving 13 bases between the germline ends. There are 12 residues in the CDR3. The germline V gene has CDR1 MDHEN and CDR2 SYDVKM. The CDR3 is CATPDSLYGYTF. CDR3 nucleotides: TGTGCCACTCCAGACTCCCTCTATGGCTACACCTTC.

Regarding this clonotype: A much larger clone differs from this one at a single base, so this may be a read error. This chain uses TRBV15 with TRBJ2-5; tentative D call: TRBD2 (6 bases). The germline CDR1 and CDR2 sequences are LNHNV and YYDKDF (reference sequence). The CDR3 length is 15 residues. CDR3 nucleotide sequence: TGTGCCACCAGCAGAGATTCCATACCGGGAGAGACCCAGGACTTC. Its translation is CATSRDSIPGETQDF.

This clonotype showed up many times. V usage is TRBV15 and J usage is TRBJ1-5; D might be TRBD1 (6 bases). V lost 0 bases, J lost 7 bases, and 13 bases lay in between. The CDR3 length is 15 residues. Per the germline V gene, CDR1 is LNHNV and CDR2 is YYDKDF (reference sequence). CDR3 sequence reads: CATSREQGVGQPQHF. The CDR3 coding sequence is TGTGCCACCAGCAGAGAACAGGGAGTAGGGCAGCCCCAGCATTTT. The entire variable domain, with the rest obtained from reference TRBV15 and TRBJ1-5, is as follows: DAMVIQNPRYQVTQFGKPVTLSCSQTLNHNVMYWYQQKSSQAPKLLFHYYDKDFNNEADTPDNFQSRRPNTSFCFLDIRSPGLGDTAMYLCATSREQGVGQPQHFGDGTRLSIL.

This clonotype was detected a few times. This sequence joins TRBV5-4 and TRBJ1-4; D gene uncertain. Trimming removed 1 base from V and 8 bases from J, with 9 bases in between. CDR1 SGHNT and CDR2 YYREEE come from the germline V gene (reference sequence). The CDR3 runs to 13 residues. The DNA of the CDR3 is TGTGCCAGCAGCTTGTTGGGAAACGAAAAACTGTTTTTT. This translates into CASSLLGNEKLFF.

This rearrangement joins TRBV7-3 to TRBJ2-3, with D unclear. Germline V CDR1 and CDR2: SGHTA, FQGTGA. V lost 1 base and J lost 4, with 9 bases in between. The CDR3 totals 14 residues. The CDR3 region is CASSLIHRPDTQYF. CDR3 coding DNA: TGTGCCAGCAGCTTAATCCACCGCCCAGATACGCAGTATTTT. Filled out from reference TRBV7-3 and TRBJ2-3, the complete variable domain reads GAGVSQTPSNKVTEKGKYVELRCDPISGHTALYWYRQSLGQGPEFLIYFQGTGAADDSGLPNDRFFAVRPEGSVSTLKIQRTERGDSAVYLCASSLIHRPDTQYFGPGTRLTVL.

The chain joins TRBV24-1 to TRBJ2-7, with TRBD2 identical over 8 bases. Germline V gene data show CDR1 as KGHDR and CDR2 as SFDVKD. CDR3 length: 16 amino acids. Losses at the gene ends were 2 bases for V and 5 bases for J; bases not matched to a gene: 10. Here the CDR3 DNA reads TGTGCCACCAGTGATTCCATTAGCGGGATCTCGAACGAGCAGTACTTC. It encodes CATSDSISGISNEQYF.

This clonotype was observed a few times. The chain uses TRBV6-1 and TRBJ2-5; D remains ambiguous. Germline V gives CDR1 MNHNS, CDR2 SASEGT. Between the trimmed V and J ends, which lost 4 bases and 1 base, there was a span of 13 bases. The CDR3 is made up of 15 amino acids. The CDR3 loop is CASSGGSPFQETQYF. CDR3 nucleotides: TGTGCCAGCAGTGGAGGATCACCCTTCCAAGAGACCCAGTACTTC.

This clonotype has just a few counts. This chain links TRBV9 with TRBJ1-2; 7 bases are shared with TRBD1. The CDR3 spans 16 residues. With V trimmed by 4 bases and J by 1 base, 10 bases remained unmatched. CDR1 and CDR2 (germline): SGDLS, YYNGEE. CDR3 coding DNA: TGTGCCAGCAGCCCAAAAAGTACAGGGGTTAACTATGGCTACACCTTC. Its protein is CASSPKSTGVNYGYTF.

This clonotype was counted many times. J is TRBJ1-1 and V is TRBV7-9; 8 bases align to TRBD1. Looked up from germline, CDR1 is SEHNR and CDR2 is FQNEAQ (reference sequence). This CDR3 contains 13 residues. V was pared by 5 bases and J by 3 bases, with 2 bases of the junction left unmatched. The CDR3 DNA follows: TGTGCCAGCAGCCCAGGGGGCTACACTGAAGCTTTCTTT. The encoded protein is CASSPGGYTEAFF.

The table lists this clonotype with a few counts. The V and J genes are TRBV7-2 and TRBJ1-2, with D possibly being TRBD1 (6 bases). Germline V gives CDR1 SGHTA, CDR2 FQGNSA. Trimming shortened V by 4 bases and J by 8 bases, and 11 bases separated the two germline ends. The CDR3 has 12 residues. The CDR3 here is CASSSEGDGYTF. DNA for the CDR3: TGTGCCAGCAGCTCAGAGGGGGACGGCTACACCTTC.

The CDR3 region is CASSLSPEDLGEKLFF. Here the CDR3 DNA reads TGTGCCAGCAGCTTATCCCCCGAGGACCTAGGAGAAAAACTGTTTTTT. The chain is built from TRBV11-3 and TRBJ1-4; no reliable D call. There are 16 residues in the CDR3. Per the germline V gene, CDR1 is SGHNT and CDR2 is YENEEA. V lost 2 bases and J 8 bases, leaving 18 bases between the germline ends.

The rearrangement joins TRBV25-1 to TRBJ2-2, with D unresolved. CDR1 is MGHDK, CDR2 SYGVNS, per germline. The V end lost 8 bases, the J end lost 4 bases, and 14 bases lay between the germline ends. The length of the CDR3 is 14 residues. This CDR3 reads CASSPPWATGELFF. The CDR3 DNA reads TGTGCCAGCTCACCACCCTGGGCCACCGGGGAGCTGTTTTTT.

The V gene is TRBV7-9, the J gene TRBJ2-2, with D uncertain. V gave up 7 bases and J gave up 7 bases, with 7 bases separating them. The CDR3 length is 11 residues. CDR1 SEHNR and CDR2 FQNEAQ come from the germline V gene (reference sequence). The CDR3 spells CASTDIGELFF. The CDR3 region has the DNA TGTGCCAGCACAGACATCGGGGAGCTGTTTTTT.

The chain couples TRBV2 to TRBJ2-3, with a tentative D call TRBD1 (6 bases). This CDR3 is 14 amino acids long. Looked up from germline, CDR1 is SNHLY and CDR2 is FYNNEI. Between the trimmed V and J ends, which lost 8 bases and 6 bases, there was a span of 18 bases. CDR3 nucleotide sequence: TGTGCCAGCGGAAGGGACATTACGAGGGATACGCAGTATTTT. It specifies CASGRDITRDTQYF.